Detailed here is one T cell receptor (beta chain). Its target is not known. The sample belongs to a study of T-cell reconstitution after alpha-beta-depleted transplantation in children. Points from the study as a whole: Two months or so post-transplant, alpha-beta T cells reportedly derived from several hundred expanded graft clones. A year had passed since transplant, and T-cell counts and diversity by then came mostly from newly produced T cells. Where some patients showed high TCRbeta diversity at day 60, it came from recipient T cells and thymic progenitors that had survived.

CDR1 KGHDR and CDR2 SFDVKD come from the germline V gene. This CDR3 has 17 residues. After removal of 3 bases from V and 4 bases from J, the junction contained 12 bases not matched to a gene. A library of TCRbeta sequences, prepared with unique molecular identifiers, was generated. TCRdb called the PCR reads again in MiXCR, with one record for every CDR3 protein. Among 500,000 to 750,000 distinct CDR3 sequences listed, roughly 13% were seen once. Material: PBMCs, mostly from graft donor cells, obtained 360 days after TCRalphabeta/CD19-depleted stem cell transplant. This TCR derives from a male patient under 18 who had a stem cell transplant for acute myeloid leukemia, so the T cells may come from the graft donor. The rearrangement uses TRBV24-1 and TRBJ2-3; 7 bases line up with TRBD1. CDR3 loop: CATSDPSGTGAADTQYF. The CDR3 DNA is TGTGCCACCAGTGATCCGTCGGGTACAGGGGCCGCAGATACGCAGTATTTT.